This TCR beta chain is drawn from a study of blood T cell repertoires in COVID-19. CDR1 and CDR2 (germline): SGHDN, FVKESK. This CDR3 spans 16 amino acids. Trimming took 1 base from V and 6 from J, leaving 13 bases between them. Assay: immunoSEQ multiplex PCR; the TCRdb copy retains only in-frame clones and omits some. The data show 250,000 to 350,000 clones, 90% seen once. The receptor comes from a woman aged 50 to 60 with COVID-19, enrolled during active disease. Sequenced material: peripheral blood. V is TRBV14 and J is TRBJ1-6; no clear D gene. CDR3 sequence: CASSQGGRGINSPLHF. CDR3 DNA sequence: TGTGCCAGCAGCCAAGGGGGAAGAGGGATTAATTCACCCCTCCACTTT.